These 12 T cell receptor beta chains originate from one sample sequenced in a study of identical twins. TCRdb re-called the 5' RACE reads through MiXCR, storing one row per CDR3 protein. This repertoire shows around 1.7 million distinct CDR3 sequences, 25% to 35% found once; its top ten account for more than 0.25%. Input material: cord blood. Receptors originate from a newborn girl in good health.

This clonotype was seen only a few times. The chain has TRBV6-6 and TRBJ1-4; D unclear. Germline CDR1 MNHNY, CDR2 SVGAGI (reference sequence). V gave up 6 bases and J gave up 8 bases, with 10 bases separating them. The CDR3 contains 12 residues. CDR3 sequence (DNA): TGTGCCAGCAGCCCGGACGAAGAAAAACTGTTTTTT. Translation: CASSPDEEKLFF.

The V and J genes are TRBV7-2 and TRBJ2-2; D is perhaps TRBD2 (5 bases). Germline CDR1 is SGHTA and CDR2 is FQGNSA. V was cut by 5 bases and J by 4 bases, with 14 bases left in between. CDR3 length: 15 amino acids. In nucleotides, the CDR3 is TGTGCCAGCAGCGAAGGACTCCCAATCACCGGGGAGCTGTTTTTT. Translating gives CASSEGLPITGELFF.

V gene TRBV5-1 combines with J gene TRBJ1-1, with TRBD1 matching over 7 bases. Germline trimming cut 4 bases from V and 1 base from J; bases unmatched to any gene: 7. The germline CDR1 and CDR2 sequences are SGHRS and YFSETQ. The CDR3 loop spans 15 amino acids. CDR3 in amino acids: CASSEWDSPNTEAFF. The CDR3 DNA reads TGCGCCAGCAGCGAATGGGACAGCCCGAACACTGAAGCTTTCTTT.

This clonotype has only a few counts. V usage is TRBV27 and J usage is TRBJ2-3; tentatively, D is TRBD1 (7 bases). The CDR3 has 15 amino acids. Germline CDR1 is MNHEY and CDR2 is SMNVEV (reference sequence). V was shortened by 5 bases and J by 5 bases, with 17 bases between the two germline ends. DNA of the CDR3: TGTGCCAGCAGTCCGCTGACAGGGCGGGGAGATACGCAGTATTTT. Protein: CASSPLTGRGDTQYF.

This clonotype came up many times. This chain uses TRBV29-1 with TRBJ2-7; D tentatively fits TRBD1 or TRBD2 (5 bases each). The CDR3 extends over 13 amino acids. The ends were cut back, 6 bases at V and 0 bases at J, with 12 bases in the middle. Germline V CDR1 and CDR2: SQVTM, ANQGSEA. The CDR3 nucleotides read TGCAGCGTGACGGGACCCTCCTCCTACGAGCAGTACTTC. Translation: CSVTGPSSYEQYF.

This rearrangement joins TRBV5-1 to TRBJ2-3; the match to TRBD2 covers 9 bases. Germline V CDR1 and CDR2: SGHRS, YFSETQ. The CDR3 is 17 residues long. Germline trimming cut 3 bases from V and 1 base from J; bases unmatched to any gene: 9. The CDR3 bases are TGCGCCAGCAGCTACCTAGCGGGAAGGGGGGGCACAGATACGCAGTATTTT. Its translation is CASSYLAGRGGTDTQYF. Variable domain in full (rest from reference TRBV5-1 and TRBJ2-3): KAGVTQTPRYLIKTRGQQVTLSCSPISGHRSVSWYQQTPGQGLQFLFEYFSETQRNKGNFPGRFSGRQFSNSRSEMNVSTLELGDSALYLCASSYLAGRGGTDTQYFGPGTRLTVL.

V and J are TRBV6-6 and TRBJ2-4; D gene unclear. V was shortened by 2 bases and J by 13 bases, with 12 bases between the two germline ends. Germline V CDR1 and CDR2: MNHNY, SVGAGI (reference sequence). This CDR3 comprises 12 residues. CDR3 DNA sequence: TGTGCCAGCAGTTACGGGTCTGATGAGCAGTACTTC. The encoded protein is CASSYGSDEQYF.

The rearrangement joins TRBV10-3 to TRBJ2-1; tentatively, D is TRBD2 (5 bases). The CDR3 totals 14 residues. V gave up 4 bases and J gave up 0 bases, with 7 bases separating them. CDR1 is ENHRY and CDR2 is SYGVKD in the germline V gene. CDR3 loop: CAISGSGSYNEQFF. In DNA, the CDR3 is TGTGCCATCAGTGGAAGCGGCTCCTACAATGAGCAGTTCTTC.

This chain links TRBV30 with TRBJ2-7; D uncertain. This CDR3 has 18 residues. CDR1 is GTSNPN and CDR2 is SVGIG in the germline V gene (reference sequence). Trimming cost V 0 bases and J 7 bases, with 28 bases left between them. The CDR3 DNA follows: TGTGCCTGGAGTGTACCCCGCATCCCAGATAGCTCCTACAATGAGCAGTACTTC. It translates to CAWSVPRIPDSSYNEQYF.

The V and J genes are TRBV5-1 and TRBJ2-1, with TRBD2 matching 11 bases. V lost 2 bases, J lost 1 base, and 8 bases stayed unmatched. The CDR3 runs to 18 residues. Germline CDR1 and CDR2: SGHRS and YFSETQ. In DNA form, the CDR3 reads TGCGCCAGCAGCTTAGGTAGCGGGGGGGCCCCGTCCTACAATGAGCAGTTCTTC. This translates into CASSLGSGGAPSYNEQFF.

The J gene is TRBJ1-2, the V gene TRBV29-1; D is undetermined. Germline CDR1 SQVTM, CDR2 ANQGSEA. This CDR3 comprises 12 residues. Trimming removed 2 bases at V and 8 bases at J, with 12 bases between. CDR3 amino acids: CSVESWGRGYTF. CDR3 in DNA: TGCAGCGTTGAAAGTTGGGGAAGGGGCTACACCTTC.

This clonotype was picked up a small number of times. The genes are TRBV20-1 and TRBJ2-3, with 13 bases lining up with TRBD2. The CDR3 contains 15 residues. The germline CDR1 and CDR2 sequences are DFQATT and SNEGSKA (reference sequence). J was trimmed by 4 bases and V by 3 bases; bases with no gene match: 4. Here the CDR3 reads CSASGTSGEADTQYF. The CDR3 DNA sequence: TGCAGTGCTAGTGGGACTAGCGGGGAAGCAGATACGCAGTATTTT.